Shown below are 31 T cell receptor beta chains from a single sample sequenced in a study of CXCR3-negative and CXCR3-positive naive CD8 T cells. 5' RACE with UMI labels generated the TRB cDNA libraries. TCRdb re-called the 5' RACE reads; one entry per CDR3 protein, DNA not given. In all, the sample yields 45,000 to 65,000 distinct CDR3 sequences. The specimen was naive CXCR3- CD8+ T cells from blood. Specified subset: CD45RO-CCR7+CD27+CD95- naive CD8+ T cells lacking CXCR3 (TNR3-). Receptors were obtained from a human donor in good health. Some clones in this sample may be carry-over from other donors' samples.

This chain's CDR3 is CASSLGLADYEQYF. V gene TRBV5-4 combines with J gene TRBJ2-7; TCRdb calls TRBD2, which cannot be checked without DNA. Germline loops: CDR1 SGHNT, CDR2 YYREEE (reference sequence). This CDR3 contains 14 residues.

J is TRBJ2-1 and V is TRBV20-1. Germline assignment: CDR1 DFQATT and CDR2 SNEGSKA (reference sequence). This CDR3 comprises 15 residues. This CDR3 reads CSARGIMSSYNEQFF.

The CDR3 is CASSSPGPEALGEQFF. The chain recombines TRBV13 with TRBJ2-1; the TCRdb D gene call, TRBD2, has no DNA to confirm it. Looked up from germline, CDR1 is PRHDT and CDR2 is FYEKMQ (reference sequence). The CDR3 length is 16 residues.

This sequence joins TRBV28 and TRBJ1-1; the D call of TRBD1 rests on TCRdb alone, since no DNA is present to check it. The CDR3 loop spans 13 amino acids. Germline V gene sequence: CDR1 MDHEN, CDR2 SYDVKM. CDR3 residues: CASSVLRGTEAFF.

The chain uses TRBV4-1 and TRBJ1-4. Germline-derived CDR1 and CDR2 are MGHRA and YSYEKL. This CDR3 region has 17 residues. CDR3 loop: CASSPYMGEQDNSRLFF.

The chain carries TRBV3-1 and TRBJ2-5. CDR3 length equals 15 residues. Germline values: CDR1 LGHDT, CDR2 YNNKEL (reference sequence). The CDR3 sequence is CASSQEDRSVETQYF.

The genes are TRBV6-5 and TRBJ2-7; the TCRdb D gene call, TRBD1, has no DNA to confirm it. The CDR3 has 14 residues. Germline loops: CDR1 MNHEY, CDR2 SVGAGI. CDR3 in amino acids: CASSYSRDRYEQYF.

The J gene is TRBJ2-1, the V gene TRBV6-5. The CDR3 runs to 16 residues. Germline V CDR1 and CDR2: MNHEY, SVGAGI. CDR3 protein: CASSYISLSSYNEQFF.

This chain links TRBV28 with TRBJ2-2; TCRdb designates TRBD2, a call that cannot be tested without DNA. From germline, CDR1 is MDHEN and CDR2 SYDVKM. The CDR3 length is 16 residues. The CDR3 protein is CASRCLAEGNTGELFF.

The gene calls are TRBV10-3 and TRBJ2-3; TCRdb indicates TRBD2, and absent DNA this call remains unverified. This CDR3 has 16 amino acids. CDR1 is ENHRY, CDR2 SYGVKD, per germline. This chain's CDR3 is CAISGTSGVNTDTQYF.

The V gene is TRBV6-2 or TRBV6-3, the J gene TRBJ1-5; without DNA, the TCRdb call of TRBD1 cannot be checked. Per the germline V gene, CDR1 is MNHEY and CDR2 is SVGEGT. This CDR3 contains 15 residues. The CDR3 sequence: CASRQTGNSNQPQHF.

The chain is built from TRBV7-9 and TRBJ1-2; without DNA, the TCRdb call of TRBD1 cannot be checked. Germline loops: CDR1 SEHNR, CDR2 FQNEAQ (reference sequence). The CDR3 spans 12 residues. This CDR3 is CASSSGTDGYTF.

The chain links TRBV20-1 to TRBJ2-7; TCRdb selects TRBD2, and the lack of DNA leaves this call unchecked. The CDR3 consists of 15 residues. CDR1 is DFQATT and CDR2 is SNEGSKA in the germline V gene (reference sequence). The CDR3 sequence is CSAHTGASGMYEQYF.

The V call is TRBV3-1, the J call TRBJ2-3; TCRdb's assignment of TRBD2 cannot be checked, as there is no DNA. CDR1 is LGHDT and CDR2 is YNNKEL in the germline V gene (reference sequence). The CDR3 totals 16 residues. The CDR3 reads CASSQERPRRGDTQYF.

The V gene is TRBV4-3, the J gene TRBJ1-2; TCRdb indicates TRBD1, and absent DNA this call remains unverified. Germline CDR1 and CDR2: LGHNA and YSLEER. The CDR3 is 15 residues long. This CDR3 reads CASSQDQGTDYGYTF.

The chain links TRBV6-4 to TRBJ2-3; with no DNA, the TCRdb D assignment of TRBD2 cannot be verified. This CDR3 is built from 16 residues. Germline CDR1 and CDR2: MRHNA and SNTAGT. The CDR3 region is CASSPTGEGFTDTQYF.

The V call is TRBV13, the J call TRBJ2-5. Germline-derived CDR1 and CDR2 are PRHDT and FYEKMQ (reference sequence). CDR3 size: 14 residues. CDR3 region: CASSANRHQETQYF.

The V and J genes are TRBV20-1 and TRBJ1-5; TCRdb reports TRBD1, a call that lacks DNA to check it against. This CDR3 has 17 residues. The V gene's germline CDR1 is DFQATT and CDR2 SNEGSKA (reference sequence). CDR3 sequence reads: CSARDPDGGVSNQPQHF.

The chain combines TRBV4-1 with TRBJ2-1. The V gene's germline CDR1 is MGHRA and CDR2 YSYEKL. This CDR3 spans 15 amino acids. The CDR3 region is CASREEIHSYNEQFF.

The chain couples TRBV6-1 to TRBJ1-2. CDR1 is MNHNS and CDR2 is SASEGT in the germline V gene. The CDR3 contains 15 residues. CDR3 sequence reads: CASSTDDSPNYGYTF.

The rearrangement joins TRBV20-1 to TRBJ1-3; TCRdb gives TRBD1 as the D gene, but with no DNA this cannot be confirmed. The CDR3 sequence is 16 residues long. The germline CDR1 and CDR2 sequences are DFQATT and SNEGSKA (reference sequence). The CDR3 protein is CSAYPGTGLSGNTIYF.

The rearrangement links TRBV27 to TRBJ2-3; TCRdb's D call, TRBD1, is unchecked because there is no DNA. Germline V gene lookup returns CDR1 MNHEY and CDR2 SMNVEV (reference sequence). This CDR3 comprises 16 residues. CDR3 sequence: CASSFRAPGSTDTQYF.

The CDR3 spells CASSLNARVDYGYTF. The chain is built from TRBV12-3 or TRBV12-4 and TRBJ1-2; TCRdb designates TRBD1, a call that cannot be tested without DNA. This CDR3 region has 15 residues.

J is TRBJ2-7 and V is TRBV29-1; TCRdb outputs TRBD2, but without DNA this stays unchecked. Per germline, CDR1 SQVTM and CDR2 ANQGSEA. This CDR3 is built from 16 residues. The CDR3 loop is CSVESSSGALSYEQYF.

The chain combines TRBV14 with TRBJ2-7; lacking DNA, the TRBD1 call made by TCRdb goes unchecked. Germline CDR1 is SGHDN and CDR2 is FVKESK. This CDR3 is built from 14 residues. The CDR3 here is CASSPPGLGYEQYF.

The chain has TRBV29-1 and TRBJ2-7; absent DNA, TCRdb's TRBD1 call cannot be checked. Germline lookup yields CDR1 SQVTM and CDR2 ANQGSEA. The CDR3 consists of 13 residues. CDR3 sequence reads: CSVARTGGYEQYF.

The CDR3 reads CATSDPGVAGPTDTQYF. The chain recombines TRBV24-1 with TRBJ2-3; TCRdb's assignment of TRBD2 cannot be checked, as there is no DNA. Germline V CDR1 and CDR2: KGHDR, SFDVKD. This CDR3 is 17 amino acids long.

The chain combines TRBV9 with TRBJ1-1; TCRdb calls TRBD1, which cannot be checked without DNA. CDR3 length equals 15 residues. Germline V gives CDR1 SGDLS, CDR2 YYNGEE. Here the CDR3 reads CASSVYGQENTEAFF.

The CDR3: CASSPGTGENSPLHF. The rearrangement joins TRBV7-6 to TRBJ1-6; TCRdb reports TRBD1, a call that lacks DNA to check it against. The V gene's germline CDR1 is SGHVS and CDR2 FNYEAQ. The CDR3 has 15 amino acids.

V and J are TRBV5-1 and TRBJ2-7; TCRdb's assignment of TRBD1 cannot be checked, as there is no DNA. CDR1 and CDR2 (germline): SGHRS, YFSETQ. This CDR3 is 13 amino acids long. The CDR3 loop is CASSSARGDEQYF.

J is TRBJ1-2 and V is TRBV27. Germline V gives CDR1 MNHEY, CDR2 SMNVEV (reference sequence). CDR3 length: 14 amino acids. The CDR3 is CASSYSGSYYGYTF.